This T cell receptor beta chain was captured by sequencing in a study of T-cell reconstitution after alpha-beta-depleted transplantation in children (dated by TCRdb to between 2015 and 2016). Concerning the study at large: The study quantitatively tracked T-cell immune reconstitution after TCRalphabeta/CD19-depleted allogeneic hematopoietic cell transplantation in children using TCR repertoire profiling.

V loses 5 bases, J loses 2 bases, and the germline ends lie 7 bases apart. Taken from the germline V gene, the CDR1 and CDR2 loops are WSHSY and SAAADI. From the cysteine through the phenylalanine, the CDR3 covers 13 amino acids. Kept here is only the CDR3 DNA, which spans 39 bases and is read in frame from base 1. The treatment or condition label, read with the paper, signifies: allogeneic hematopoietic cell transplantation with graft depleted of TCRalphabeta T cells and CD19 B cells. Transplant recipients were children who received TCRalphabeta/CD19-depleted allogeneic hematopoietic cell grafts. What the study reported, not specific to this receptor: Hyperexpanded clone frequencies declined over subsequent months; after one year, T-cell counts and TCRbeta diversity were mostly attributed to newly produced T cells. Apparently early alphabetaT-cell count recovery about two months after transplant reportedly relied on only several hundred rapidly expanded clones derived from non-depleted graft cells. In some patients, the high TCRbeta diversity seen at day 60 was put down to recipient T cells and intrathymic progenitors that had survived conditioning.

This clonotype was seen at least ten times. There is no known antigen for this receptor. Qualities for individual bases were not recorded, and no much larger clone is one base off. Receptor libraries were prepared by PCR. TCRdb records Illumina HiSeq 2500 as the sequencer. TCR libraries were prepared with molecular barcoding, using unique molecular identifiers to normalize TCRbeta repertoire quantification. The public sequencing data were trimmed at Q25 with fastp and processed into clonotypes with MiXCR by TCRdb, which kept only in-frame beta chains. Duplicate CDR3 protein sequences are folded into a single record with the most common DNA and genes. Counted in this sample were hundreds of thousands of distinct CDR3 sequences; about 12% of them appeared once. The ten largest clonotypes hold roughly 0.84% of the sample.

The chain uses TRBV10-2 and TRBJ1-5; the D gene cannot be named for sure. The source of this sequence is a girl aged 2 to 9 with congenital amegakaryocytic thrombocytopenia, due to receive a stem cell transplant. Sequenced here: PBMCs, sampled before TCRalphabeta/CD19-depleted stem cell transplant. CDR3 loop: CASSREGNQPQHF. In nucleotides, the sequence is TGCGCCAGCAGTAGGGAGGGCAATCAGCCCCAGCATTTT.